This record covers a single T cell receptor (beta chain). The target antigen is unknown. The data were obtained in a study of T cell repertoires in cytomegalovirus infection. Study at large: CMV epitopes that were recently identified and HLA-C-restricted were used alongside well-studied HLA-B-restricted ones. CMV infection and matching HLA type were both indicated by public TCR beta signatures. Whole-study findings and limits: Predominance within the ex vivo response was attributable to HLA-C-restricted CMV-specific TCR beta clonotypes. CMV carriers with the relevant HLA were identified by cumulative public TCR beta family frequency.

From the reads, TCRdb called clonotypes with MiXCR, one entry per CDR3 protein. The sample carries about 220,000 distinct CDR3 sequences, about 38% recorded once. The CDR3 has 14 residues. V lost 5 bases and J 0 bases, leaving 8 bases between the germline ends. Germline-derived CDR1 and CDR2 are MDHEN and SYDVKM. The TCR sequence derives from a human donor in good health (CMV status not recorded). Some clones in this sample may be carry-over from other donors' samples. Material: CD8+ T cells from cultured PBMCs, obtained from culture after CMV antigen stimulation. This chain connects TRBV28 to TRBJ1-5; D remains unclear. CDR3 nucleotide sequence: TGTGCCAGCAGTGGCGTTGATAGCAATCAGCCCCAGCATTTT. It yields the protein CASSGVDSNQPQHF.